These T cell receptor beta chains were read from a single sample in a study of PD-L1 blockade in urothelial cancer. Sequencing was performed with immunoSEQ multiplex PCR; in TCRdb, only in-frame clones are kept and a portion is missing. The sample shows 90,000 to 120,000 clones, around 82% of them seen only once. Source: PBMCs, taken around atezolizumab (anti-PD-L1) treatment. These receptors were collected from a man aged 50 to 59 with urothelial cancer. The CDR3 runs from the conserved cysteine through the conserved F or W. Size is stated for part of the rows, as once, few or many counts, or as a class when the clone is expanded.

clone size,V gene,CDR3 protein
-,TRBV7-9,CASSLAVGAGVPDTQYF
-,TRBV18,CASSPPSGKNIQYF
-,TRBV7-9,CASPGPGSTDTQYF
-,TRBV19,CASYTRVLGNTEAFF
-,TRBV6-5,CASSYAQGTGSYEQYF
-,TRBV5-1,CASSYGLAGVTRSTGELFF
few,TRBV5-1,CASSLMANDEQFF
-,TRBV6-1,CASSARGAGSGNTIYF
-,TRBV7-3,CASSSDRNTEAFF
-,TRBV6-1,CASGRETQYF
-,TRBV11-2,CASSLGDLQETQYF
-,TRBV6-4,CASSDSGGGRDTQYF
-,TRBV7-3,CASSPSGSSADTQYF
-,TRBV9,CASSAFSGNTGELFF
-,TRBV25-1,CASSGLAGGVDTGELFF
once,TRBV5-4,CASRGSGARQFF
-,TRBV30,CAWSVSSGNQETQYF
-,TRBV28,CASSLQGNTIYF
-,TRBV7-8,CASSLDVRLYEQYF
-,TRBV11-2,CASSSGTGSQPQHF
-,TRBV27,CASSLGYNSPLHF
-,TRBV7-2,CASSLSQGGTYEQYF
-,TRBV6-6,CASTEGTSVYEQYF
-,TRBV5-1,CASSWGDGSYEQYF
-,TRBV7-9,CASSSQSGLAVTNEQFF